Each of the 18 T cell receptor beta chains below was sequenced from the same sample in a study of cytomegalovirus exposure and HLA in healthy donors. Profiling relied on immunoSEQ multiplex PCR, and the TCRdb table lists in-frame clones only, not all of them. This sample yields under 250,000 clones, of which roughly three quarters are seen a single time; roughly 1.2% belongs to the top ten. Specimen: PBMCs. The receptors here all came from a woman in her thirties in good health and CMV-seronegative.

This chain joins TRBV20-1 and TRBJ1-1; D uncertain. The CDR3 is 10 amino acids. Germline V gives CDR1 DFQATT, CDR2 SNEGSKA (reference sequence). The V gene lost 0 bases and the J gene lost 7 bases, with 3 bases spanning the gap. The CDR3 reads CSARDSEAFF. In DNA form, the CDR3 reads TGCAGTGCTAGAGACAGTGAAGCTTTCTTT.

This chain links TRBV7-2 with TRBJ2-7, with D possibly matching TRBD2 (5 bases). CDR1 and CDR2 (germline): SGHTA, FQGNSA. This CDR3 is built from 14 residues. With 4 bases removed from V and 3 bases from J, the gap between germline ends came to 13 bases. The CDR3 reads CASSSIREYYEQYF. DNA of the CDR3: TGTGCCAGCAGCTCCATAAGGGAGTACTACGAGCAGTACTTC.

CDR3 nucleotide sequence: TGTGCCAGCAGCTTCGGCCAGGGCAACTCTGGAAACACCATATATTTT. Its translation: CASSFGQGNSGNTIYF. The V call is TRBV5-4, the J call TRBJ1-3; D may be TRBD1 (5 bases). The CDR3 consists of 16 residues. The V gene's germline CDR1 is SGHNT and CDR2 YYREEE (reference sequence). Trimming removed 2 bases from V and 0 bases from J, with 12 bases in between.

J is TRBJ1-2 and V is TRBV9; no reliable D call. The CDR3 consists of 13 residues. The germline V gene encodes CDR1 SGDLS and CDR2 YYNGEE. V dropped 2 bases and J dropped 7 bases, with 12 bases sitting between them. Here the CDR3 reads CASSVPGRGGYTF. For the CDR3, the DNA is TGTGCCAGCAGCGTGCCCGGTAGAGGTGGCTACACCTTC.

The chain carries TRBV6-1 and TRBJ1-1; 11 bases agree with TRBD1. J gave up 5 bases and V 4 bases, and 3 bases lay outside the gene matches. The CDR3 consists of 14 residues. CDR1 MNHNS and CDR2 SASEGT come from the germline V gene. This CDR3 is CASSGGTGGTEAFF. As DNA, the CDR3 is TGTGCCAGCAGTGGGGGGACAGGGGGGACTGAAGCTTTCTTT.

This clone is a singleton in its sample. This chain connects TRBV6-5 to TRBJ1-4, with D unclear. CDR1 is MNHEY and CDR2 is SVGAGI in the germline V gene. This CDR3 is built from 13 residues. Trimming stripped 5 bases from V and 5 bases from J, with 9 bases between. CDR3 loop: CASSGGWNEKLFF. The DNA for the CDR3 is TGTGCCAGCAGTGGCGGATGGAATGAAAAACTGTTTTTT.

The gene calls are TRBV6-4 and TRBJ1-2; D is perhaps TRBD1 (6 bases). Germline CDR1 is MRHNA and CDR2 is SNTAGT. Trimming removed 6 bases from V and 6 bases from J, with 20 bases in between. CDR3 length: 15 residues. CDR3 nucleotides: TGTGCCAGCAGCGAAACGCTGTTCAGGGGCGATGGCTACACCTTC. Translation: CASSETLFRGDGYTF.

The rearrangement joins TRBV27 to TRBJ1-4; weak D call: TRBD1 (6 bases). Germline V CDR1 and CDR2: MNHEY, SMNVEV (reference sequence). This CDR3 has 17 amino acids. Trimming left V 8 bases short and J 4 bases short, with 23 bases between. The CDR3 is CASGHRATVRLNEKLFF. CDR3 bases: TGTGCCAGCGGACACAGGGCTACCGTGCGACTTAATGAAAAACTGTTTTTT.

The rearrangement joins TRBV5-1 to TRBJ1-4, with D perhaps matching TRBD1 (5 bases). Per germline, CDR1 SGHRS and CDR2 YFSETQ. V gave up 2 bases and J gave up 10 bases, with 12 bases separating them. The CDR3 has 13 amino acids. The CDR3 region has the DNA TGCGCCAGCAGCTTCCCGGGGGAGGGAAAACTGTTTTTT. Its translation: CASSFPGEGKLFF.

The genes are TRBV6-1 and TRBJ2-7, with D possibly TRBD1 on 5 matching bases. The V end lost 6 bases, the J end lost 2 bases, and 8 bases lay between the germline ends. This CDR3 has 12 residues. Germline loops: CDR1 MNHNS, CDR2 SASEGT. The CDR3 DNA reads TGTGCCAGCAGAGGGGTTACCTACGAGCAGTACTTC. Its protein product is CASRGVTYEQYF.

This chain joins TRBV5-8 and TRBJ2-5; weak D call: TRBD2 (6 bases). Germline V gives CDR1 SGHTS, CDR2 YDEGEE. This CDR3 has 18 amino acids. V was clipped by 4 bases and J by 2 bases, with 24 bases between them. The CDR3 DNA reads as TGTGCCAGCAGCCGCGGAGCTTTGGGGAGGTTACGGCAAGAGACCCAGTACTTC. Residues: CASSRGALGRLRQETQYF.

In DNA, the CDR3 is TGTGCCAGCCGCCCCGGGAGGGTTTATAGCAATCAGCCCCAGCATTTT. It codes for CASRPGRVYSNQPQHF. The J gene is TRBJ1-5, the V gene TRBV2, with D uncertain. This CDR3 contains 16 residues. CDR1 is SNHLY, CDR2 FYNNEI, per germline. The germline V and J ends were trimmed by 8 bases and 0 bases, with 17 bases remaining between them.

The chain has TRBV4-1 and TRBJ1-1; D is possibly TRBD1 (5 bases). The CDR3 contains 15 residues. V dropped 4 bases and J dropped 5 bases, with 17 bases sitting between them. The germline CDR1 and CDR2 sequences are MGHRA and YSYEKL. CDR3 amino acids: CASSPSGGIRTEAFF. In DNA, the CDR3 is TGCGCCAGCAGCCCTAGTGGGGGGATTCGGACTGAAGCTTTCTTT.

The chain recombines TRBV27 with TRBJ2-7; TRBD1 is a possible D gene (5 bases). Trimming stripped 0 bases from V and 5 bases from J, with 14 bases between. The CDR3 loop spans 15 amino acids. The germline CDR1 and CDR2 sequences are MNHEY and SMNVEV (reference sequence). The CDR3 DNA sequence: TGTGCCAGCAGTTTATCGTTGGGCAGGGTGGACGAGCAGTACTTC. Residues: CASSLSLGRVDEQYF.

This chain links TRBV6-1 with TRBJ1-5; 7 nucleotides align to TRBD1. The germline gives CDR1 MNHNS, CDR2 SASEGT. This CDR3 spans 14 amino acids. V trimming: 7 bases; J trimming: 9 bases; junction bases outside the gene matches: 12. The CDR3 is CASIEGGFEPPQHF. The CDR3 nucleotides are TGTGCCAGCATAGAAGGGGGCTTCGAGCCGCCCCAGCATTTT.

The chain recombines TRBV18 with TRBJ1-5, with a tentative D call TRBD1 (5 bases). The CDR3 is 15 residues long. The germline CDR1 and CDR2 sequences are KGHSH and LQKENI. V lost 4 bases, J lost 3 bases, and 13 bases lay in between. For the CDR3, the DNA is TGTGCCAGCTCACTTTCCAGGGCGAACAATCAGCCCCAGCATTTT. It translates to CASSLSRANNQPQHF.

The V and J genes are TRBV25-1 and TRBJ2-2, with D hard to call. The CDR3 is made up of 14 amino acids. Germline V lookup: CDR1 MGHDK, CDR2 SYGVNS. Trimming left V 8 bases short and J 4 bases short, with 14 bases between. The CDR3 spells CASGTAFRTGELFF. The DNA for the CDR3 is TGTGCCAGCGGTACAGCCTTTCGCACCGGGGAGCTGTTTTTT.

This clone was seen once. The chain joins TRBV19 to TRBJ2-7, with D possibly matching TRBD2 (6 bases). Trimming removed 4 bases at V and 1 base at J, with 11 bases between. From germline, CDR1 is LNHDA and CDR2 SQIVND (reference sequence). The CDR3 length is 14 residues. The CDR3 DNA reads as TGTGCCAGTAGTACGAGGACTAAATCCTACGAGCAGTACTTC. It encodes CASSTRTKSYEQYF.